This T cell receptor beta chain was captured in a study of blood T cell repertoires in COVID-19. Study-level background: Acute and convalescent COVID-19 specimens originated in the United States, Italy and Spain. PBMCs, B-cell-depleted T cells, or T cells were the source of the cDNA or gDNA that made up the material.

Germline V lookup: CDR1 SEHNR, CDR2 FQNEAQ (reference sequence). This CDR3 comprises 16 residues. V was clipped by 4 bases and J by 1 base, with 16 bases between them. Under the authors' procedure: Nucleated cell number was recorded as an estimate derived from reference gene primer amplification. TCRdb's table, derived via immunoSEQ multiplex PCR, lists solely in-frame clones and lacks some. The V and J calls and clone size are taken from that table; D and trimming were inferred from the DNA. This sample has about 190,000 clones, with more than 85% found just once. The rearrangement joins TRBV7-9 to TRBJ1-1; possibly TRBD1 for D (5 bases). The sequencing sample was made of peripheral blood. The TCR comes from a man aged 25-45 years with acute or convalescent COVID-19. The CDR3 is CASSSWGGRRNTEAFF. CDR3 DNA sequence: TGTGCCAGCAGCTCCTGGGGGGGACGGAGGAACACTGAAGCTTTCTTT.